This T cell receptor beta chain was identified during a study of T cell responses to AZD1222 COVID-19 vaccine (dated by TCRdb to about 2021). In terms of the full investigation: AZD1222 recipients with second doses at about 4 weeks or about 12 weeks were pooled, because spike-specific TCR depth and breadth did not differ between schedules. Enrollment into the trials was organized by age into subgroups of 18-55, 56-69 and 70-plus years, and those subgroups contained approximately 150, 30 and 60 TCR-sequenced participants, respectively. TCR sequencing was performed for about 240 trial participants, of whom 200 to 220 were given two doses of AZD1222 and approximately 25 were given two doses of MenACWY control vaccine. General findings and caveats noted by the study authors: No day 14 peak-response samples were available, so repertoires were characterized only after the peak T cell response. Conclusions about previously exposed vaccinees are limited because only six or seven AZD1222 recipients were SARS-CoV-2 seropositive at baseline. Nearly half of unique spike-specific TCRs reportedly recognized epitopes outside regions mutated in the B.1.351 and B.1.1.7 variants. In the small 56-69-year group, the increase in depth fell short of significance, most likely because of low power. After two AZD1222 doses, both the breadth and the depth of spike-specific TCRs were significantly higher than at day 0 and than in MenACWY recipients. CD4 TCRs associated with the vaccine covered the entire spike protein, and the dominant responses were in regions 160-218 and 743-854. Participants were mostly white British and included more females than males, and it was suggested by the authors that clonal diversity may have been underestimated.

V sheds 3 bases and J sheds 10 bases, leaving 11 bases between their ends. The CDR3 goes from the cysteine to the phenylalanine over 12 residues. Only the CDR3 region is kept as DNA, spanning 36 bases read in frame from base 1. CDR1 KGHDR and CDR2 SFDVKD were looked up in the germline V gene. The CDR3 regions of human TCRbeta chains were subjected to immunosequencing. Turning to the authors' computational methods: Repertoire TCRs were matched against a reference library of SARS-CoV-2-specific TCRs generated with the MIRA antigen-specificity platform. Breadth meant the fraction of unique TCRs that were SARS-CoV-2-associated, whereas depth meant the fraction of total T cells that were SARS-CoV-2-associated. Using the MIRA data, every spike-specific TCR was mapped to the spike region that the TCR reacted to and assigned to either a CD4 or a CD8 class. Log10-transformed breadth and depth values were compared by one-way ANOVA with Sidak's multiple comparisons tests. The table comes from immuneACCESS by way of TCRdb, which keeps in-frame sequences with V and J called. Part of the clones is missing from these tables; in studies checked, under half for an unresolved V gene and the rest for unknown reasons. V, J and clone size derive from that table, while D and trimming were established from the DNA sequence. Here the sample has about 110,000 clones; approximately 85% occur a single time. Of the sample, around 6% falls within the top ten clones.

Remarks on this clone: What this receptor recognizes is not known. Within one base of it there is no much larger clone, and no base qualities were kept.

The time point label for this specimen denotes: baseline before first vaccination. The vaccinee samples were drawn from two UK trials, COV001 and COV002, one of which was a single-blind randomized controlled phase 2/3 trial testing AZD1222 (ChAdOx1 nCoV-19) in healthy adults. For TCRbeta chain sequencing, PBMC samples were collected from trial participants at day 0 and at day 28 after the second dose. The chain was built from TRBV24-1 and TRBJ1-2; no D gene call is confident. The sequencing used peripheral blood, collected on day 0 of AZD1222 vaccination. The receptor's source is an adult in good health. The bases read TGTGCCACCAGTGATACCCATCTGGTCTACACCTTC. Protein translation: CATSDTHLVYTF.